This T cell receptor beta chain was sequenced in a study of cytomegalovirus exposure and HLA in healthy donors. Study findings and constraints: CMV serostatus stood as the only immune exposure information on hand. Clonal expansion, a later analysis showed, was greater in HLA-associated TCR beta chains than in equally common others.

The V gene's germline CDR1 is MNHEY and CDR2 SVGAGI. V lost 0 bases and J 3 bases, leaving 8 bases between the germline ends. The CDR3 is 14 amino acids. The donors comprised healthy bone marrow donors. This PCR relied on a set of 60 Vbeta primers and 13 Jbeta primers. Repertoires were generated with immunoSEQ multiplex PCR, while TCRdb's copy carries only in-frame clones and drops some. Of 110,000 or so clones listed, over 75% are singletons. Remarks on this clone: Its antigen is unknown.

The sequencing input was PBMCs. The genes are TRBV6-5 and TRBJ1-2, with a tentative D call TRBD1 (6 bases). This TCR came from a woman in her 30s in good health and CMV-seropositive. The CDR3 spells CASSYSNRDYGYTF. CDR3 nucleotides: TGTGCCAGCAGTTACTCGAACAGGGACTATGGCTACACCTTC.